The 8 T cell receptor beta chains presented below share a single source sample, sequenced in a study of post-analysis software for immune sequencing data (dated by TCRdb to between 2014 and 2017). Beyond this particular receptor, the publication reports: Patients showed significantly higher frequencies than controls for a handful of TRBV segments, among them TRBV5-6, TRBV5-1 and TRBV20-1.

These receptors are not linked to any known antigen. Library creation used PCR. These reads were obtained on an Illumina HiSeq 2500. To reduce PCR and sequencing biases, unique molecular identifiers were incorporated into the TCR beta cDNA libraries. TCRdb ran its own pipeline on the public reads, namely fastp trimming at Q25 and MiXCR clone calling, and kept in-frame beta chains. Each CDR3 protein gets just one entry, which takes the most common genes and DNA from the rows behind it. A total of about 570,000 distinct CDR3 sequences appear in this sample, approximately 34% of them only once. Of the sample, 5% to 6% falls within the top ten clones. The sequenced sample consisted of blood. The receptors here all came from a girl aged 2-17 years with multiple sclerosis.

J is TRBJ1-1 and V is TRBV5-1, with 10 bases identical to TRBD1. V gave up 7 bases and J gave up 4 bases; unmatched junction bases: 16. The germline V gene encodes CDR1 SGHRS and CDR2 YFSETQ. This CDR3 is 17 amino acids long. CDR3 sequence reads: CASRRPETGGKGTEAFF. CDR3 nucleotides: TGCGCCAGCCGACGACCGGAGACAGGGGGCAAGGGCACTGAAGCTTTCTTT.

This clonotype was detected a few times. The J gene is TRBJ2-1, the V gene TRBV25-1, with D possibly being TRBD1 or TRBD2 (5 bases each). This CDR3 comprises 15 residues. V was trimmed by 3 bases and J by 5 bases, leaving 14 bases between them. Germline loops: CDR1 MGHDK, CDR2 SYGVNS. CDR3 sequence reads: CASSDFGTVNNEQFF. Here the CDR3 DNA reads TGTGCCAGCAGTGATTTCGGGACGGTCAACAATGAGCAGTTCTTC.

The chain recombines TRBV27 with TRBJ1-4, with 9 bases that match TRBD1. Per germline, CDR1 MNHEY and CDR2 SMNVEV (reference sequence). With 5 bases clipped from V and 8 bases from J, the junction kept 9 bases outside the gene matches. There are 15 residues in the CDR3. CDR3 in amino acids: CASSPNRGRVEKLFF. The CDR3 DNA sequence: TGTGCCAGCAGTCCCAACAGGGGGCGGGTGGAAAAACTGTTTTTT.

This clonotype appeared a few times. V usage is TRBV20-1 and J usage is TRBJ2-5; 7 bases match TRBD1. V lost 2 bases to trimming and J lost 3 bases; unmatched junction nucleotides: 6. The germline V gene has CDR1 DFQATT and CDR2 SNEGSKA (reference sequence). CDR3 length: 14 residues. CDR3 in DNA: TGCAGTGCTAGACCGGGACAGCAGGAAGAGACCCAGTACTTC. Its protein product is CSARPGQQEETQYF.

This clonotype showed up just a few times. This sequence joins TRBV25-1 and TRBJ1-4; the D gene is possibly TRBD1 (5 bases). The V end lost 6 bases, the J end lost 3 bases, and 8 bases lay between the germline ends. The CDR3 has 13 residues. Looked up from germline, CDR1 is MGHDK and CDR2 is SYGVNS. CDR3 in amino acids: CASRLGANEKLFF. The CDR3 DNA follows: TGTGCCAGCAGACTGGGGGCTAATGAAAAACTGTTTTTT.

This sequence joins TRBV20-1 and TRBJ1-2; D is uncertain. Germline CDR1 is DFQATT and CDR2 is SNEGSKA (reference sequence). The length of the CDR3 is 15 residues. Trimming removed 6 bases at V and 8 bases at J, with 25 bases between. The CDR3 region is CSAQFSRGIQSGYTF. The CDR3 DNA follows: TGCAGTGCCCAATTCTCCCGGGGTATTCAAAGCGGCTACACCTTC.

Worth noting for this clonotype: Given a much more abundant clone one base away, this may be a read error. The V and J genes are TRBV15 and TRBJ2-1; 8 nucleotides line up with TRBD2. The J call is in doubt because the DNA end fits TRBJ2-7 better. Germline CDR1 reads LNHNV; CDR2 reads YYDKDF (reference sequence). CDR3 length: 16 amino acids. The DNA for the CDR3 is TGTGCCACCAGCAGAGGGGATAGCGGGGCCTACAATGAGCAGTACTTC. Its protein product is CATSRGDSGAYNEQYF.

In its sample, this clonotype was seen a few times. This CDR3 reads CASSLDEGVSDEKLFF. CDR3 DNA sequence: TGCGCCAGCAGCTTGGATGAGGGGGTTTCGGATGAAAAACTGTTTTTT. The chain has TRBV5-1 and TRBJ1-4, with D possibly TRBD1 on 6 matching bases. V lost 0 bases and J lost 6, with 15 bases in between. The CDR3 spans 16 residues. The germline V gene encodes CDR1 SGHRS and CDR2 YFSETQ.